These 18 T cell receptor beta chains originate from one sample sequenced in a study of identical twins. TCRdb called the 5' RACE reads again in MiXCR, with one record for every CDR3 protein. The sample yields some 1,700,000 distinct CDR3 sequences, under 35% seen once. The sample was cord blood. All receptors derive from a newborn girl in good health.

The J gene is TRBJ1-6, the V gene TRBV5-1; D uncertain. The length of the CDR3 is 15 residues. V lost 0 bases to trimming and J lost 7 bases, with 11 bases between them. The germline V gene encodes CDR1 SGHRS and CDR2 YFSETQ. CDR3 in amino acids: CASSLVPEINSPLHF. The DNA of the CDR3 is TGCGCCAGCAGCTTGGTTCCAGAGATCAATTCACCCCTCCACTTT.

The chain uses TRBV5-5 and TRBJ2-5; D not resolved. Germline-derived CDR1 and CDR2 are SGHKS and YYEKEE (reference sequence). V gave up 6 bases and J gave up 4 bases, with 4 bases separating them. The CDR3 length is 10 residues. The CDR3, as DNA: TGTGCCAGCACCTCAGAGACCCAGTACTTC. Amino acids: CASTSETQYF.

The sample holds a few counts of this clonotype. The V gene is TRBV30, the J gene TRBJ2-3; maybe TRBD1 (5 bases). Germline assignment: CDR1 GTSNPN and CDR2 SVGIG (reference sequence). Trimming removed 3 bases at V and 0 bases at J, with 7 bases between. The CDR3 consists of 13 residues. CDR3 residues: CAWRGPSTDTQYF. The CDR3 DNA is TGTGCCTGGAGGGGGCCCAGCACAGATACGCAGTATTTT.

The rearrangement joins TRBV12-3 or TRBV12-4 to TRBJ1-5, with 8 bases identical to TRBD1. The junction had 3 bases not matched to a gene; V was cut back by 1 base and J by 7 bases. The length of the CDR3 is 14 residues. CDR3 DNA: TGTGCCAGCAGTTTAGGGACAGGGCTCCAGCCCCAGCATTTT. Its translation is CASSLGTGLQPQHF.

This clonotype was seen a handful of times. J is TRBJ2-6 and V is TRBV14; no clear D. The germline gives CDR1 SGHDN, CDR2 FVKESK. The CDR3 consists of 18 residues. Trimming took off 0 bases at V and 0 bases at J, with 12 bases between the two ends. CDR3: CASSQEGLVLSGANVLTF. CDR3 nucleotide sequence: TGTGCCAGCAGCCAAGAAGGGCTAGTTCTCTCTGGGGCCAACGTCCTGACTTTC.

The rearrangement uses TRBV15 and TRBJ2-5, with D unclear. CDR3 length: 13 amino acids. Germline V gene lookup returns CDR1 LNHNV and CDR2 YYDKDF (reference sequence). V was trimmed by 1 base and J by 5 bases, leaving 8 bases between them. The CDR3 here is CATSRGVVETQYF. The CDR3 nucleotides read TGTGCCACCAGCAGAGGGGTCGTGGAGACCCAGTACTTC. Filled out from reference TRBV15 and TRBJ2-5, the complete variable domain reads DAMVIQNPRYQVTQFGKPVTLSCSQTLNHNVMYWYQQKSSQAPKLLFHYYDKDFNNEADTPDNFQSRRPNTSFCFLDIRSPGLGDTAMYLCATSRGVVETQYFGPGTRLLVL.

The table lists this clonotype with a count of one. Given a much more abundant clone one base away, this may be a read error. CDR3 coding DNA: TGTGCCACCAGTGAATCGGGGGAGCAGTACTTC. Its protein is CATSESGEQYF. V gene TRBV24-1 combines with J gene TRBJ2-5, with TRBD2 as a possible D gene (6 bases). V shed 4 bases and J shed 11 bases, with 10 bases lying between them. The CDR3 is made up of 11 amino acids. Germline CDR1 KGHDR, CDR2 SFDVKD.

The V and J genes are TRBV11-2 and TRBJ1-4, with D possibly matching TRBD1 (5 bases). The germline CDR1 and CDR2 sequences are SGHAT and FQNNGV. Trimming took 5 bases from V and 4 from J, leaving 14 bases between them. The CDR3 has 15 residues. The CDR3 here is CASSRRRGSNEKLFF. The CDR3 DNA sequence: TGTGCCAGCAGCCGTCGGAGGGGTAGTAATGAAAAACTGTTTTTT.

This sequence joins TRBV29-1 and TRBJ2-7; D may be TRBD1 (6 bases). Trimming pared 3 bases from V and 2 bases from J, leaving 20 bases between. Germline V CDR1 and CDR2: SQVTM, ANQGSEA. The CDR3 is 16 residues long. In DNA, the CDR3 is TGCAGCGTTGAGGAATCTCACAGGGTAGGGCCCTACGAGCAGTACTTC. Its translation: CSVEESHRVGPYEQYF.

This chain connects TRBV20-1 to TRBJ2-3; D is unclear. Trimming pared 3 bases from V and 5 bases from J, leaving 12 bases between. The CDR3 loop spans 13 amino acids. The germline CDR1 and CDR2 sequences are DFQATT and SNEGSKA (reference sequence). CDR3 sequence (DNA): TGCAGTGCTAGGGTGATTCATGGAGATACGCAGTATTTT. It codes for CSARVIHGDTQYF.

This clonotype was recorded a few times. The chain recombines TRBV27 with TRBJ2-1, with 9 bases aligning to TRBD1. The CDR3 is made up of 15 amino acids. CDR1 MNHEY and CDR2 SMNVEV come from the germline V gene (reference sequence). J gave up 4 bases and V 6 bases, and 7 bases lay outside the gene matches. CDR3 residues: CASSRKGQGYNEQFF. CDR3 nucleotide sequence: TGTGCCAGCAGCCGAAAGGGACAGGGTTACAATGAGCAGTTCTTC.

This sequence joins TRBV2 and TRBJ2-1; D is unresolved. With the DNA end fitting TRBJ2-7 better, the J assignment may be wrong. This CDR3 contains 14 residues. Germline CDR1 SNHLY, CDR2 FYNNEI. The CDR3 here is CASSGPSRHNEQYF. The CDR3 nucleotides read TGTGCCAGCTCCGGGCCATCCCGTCACAATGAGCAGTACTTC.

This clonotype was detected a few times. This rearrangement joins TRBV6-1 to TRBJ1-2; D is perhaps TRBD1 (5 bases). The germline gives CDR1 MNHNS, CDR2 SASEGT. This CDR3 contains 16 residues. Trimming took 0 bases from V and 2 from J, leaving 13 bases between them. CDR3: CASSEAEGLGNYGYTF. The CDR3 coding sequence is TGTGCCAGCAGTGAAGCGGAGGGGCTGGGGAACTATGGCTACACCTTC.

The CDR3 sequence is CASSQTGGTAANEKLFF. DNA of the CDR3: TGTGCCAGCAGCCAGACAGGAGGAACCGCAGCTAATGAAAAACTGTTTTTT. V and J are TRBV3-1 and TRBJ1-4, with a weak D call TRBD1 (6 bases). The CDR3 length is 17 residues. The germline gives CDR1 LGHDT, CDR2 YNNKEL (reference sequence). V was clipped by 3 bases and J by 3 bases, with 17 bases between them.

This sequence joins TRBV10-3 and TRBJ2-1, with TRBD2 as a possible D gene (5 bases). V shed 2 bases and J shed 6 bases, with 8 bases lying between them. This CDR3 comprises 13 residues. Per the germline V gene, CDR1 is ENHRY and CDR2 is SYGVKD. The CDR3 DNA sequence: TGTGCCATCAGTGAGCCAGCGGTCAATGAGCAGTTCTTC. The encoded protein is CAISEPAVNEQFF.

This rearrangement joins TRBV28 to TRBJ2-1; D is perhaps TRBD1 or TRBD2 (5 bases each). The DNA end is more similar to TRBJ2-7, so the J call may be wrong. Germline V lookup: CDR1 MDHEN, CDR2 SYDVKM. This CDR3 has 14 amino acids. The CDR3 nucleotides read TGTGCCAGCAGTTTAATACAGGACTTTAATGAGCAGTACTTC. Its translation is CASSLIQDFNEQYF.

This chain joins TRBV27 and TRBJ1-6; a weak D match, TRBD1 (6 bases). Trimming left V 0 bases short and J 9 bases short, with 24 bases between. Germline V lookup: CDR1 MNHEY, CDR2 SMNVEV (reference sequence). This CDR3 region has 19 residues. The CDR3 DNA follows: TGTGCCAGCAGTTTATCCGTCGCCCTTGGACAGACTGAAGGTTCACCCCTCCACTTT. This gives the protein CASSLSVALGQTEGSPLHF.

The chain employs TRBV13 and TRBJ2-5; 14 bases match TRBD2. CDR3 length equals 20 residues. CDR1 is PRHDT and CDR2 is FYEKMQ in the germline V gene (reference sequence). V shed 5 bases, J shed 5 bases, and the junction held 19 bases outside the gene matches. CDR3 amino acids: CASSTIRPPGLAGAGETQYF. The CDR3 DNA reads TGTGCCAGCAGCACCATAAGGCCCCCGGGACTAGCGGGAGCGGGCGAGACCCAGTACTTC.